This TCR beta chain was retrieved from a study of blood T cell repertoires in COVID-19. On the study more broadly: COVID-19 samples from acute and convalescent phases originated in the United States, Italy and Spain. T cells, B-cell-depleted T cells, or PBMCs supplied cDNA or gDNA.

The CDR3 has 15 amino acids. V was clipped by 2 bases and J by 11 bases, with 19 bases between them. CDR1 is LGHDT and CDR2 is YNNKEL in the germline V gene (reference sequence). In the study's own analysis: Estimation of nucleated cell counts relied on the amplification of reference gene primers. Generated by immunoSEQ multiplex PCR, the TCRdb table keeps only in-frame clones and is missing some. V and J calls and clone size are copied from that table; D and trimming were computed from the DNA. The sample consists of 150,000 or so clones, about 86% of them appearing once. This sequence joins TRBV3-1 (or the pseudogene TRBV3-2) and TRBJ1-5; D gene ambiguous. The receptor's source is a woman in her sixties or seventies with acute or convalescent COVID-19. Sequenced: peripheral blood. CDR3 bases: TGTGCCAGCAGCCAACAGAGGGCGCCCGTCGTGGCCCAGCATTTT. It specifies CASSQQRAPVVAQHF.